The 9 T cell receptor beta chains reported below all come from one sample, sequenced in a study of blood T cell repertoires in COVID-19. Data came from immunoSEQ multiplex PCR; TCRdb stores just in-frame clones and leaves some out. The data contain 55,000 to 85,000 clones, about nine tenths of them singletons. Sequencing was carried out using peripheral blood. These TCRs come from a woman aged 18-30 years with acute or convalescent COVID-19.

The genes are TRBV2 and TRBJ2-6; D gene uncertain. There are 14 residues in the CDR3. Germline V lookup: CDR1 SNHLY, CDR2 FYNNEI. Trimming shortened V by 3 bases and J by 1 base, and 4 bases separated the two germline ends. The CDR3 nucleotides are TGTGCCAGCAGTGATGAGTCTGGGGCCAACGTCCTGACTTTC. It encodes CASSDESGANVLTF.

The gene calls are TRBV28 and TRBJ2-1, with no clear D. This CDR3 has 15 amino acids. Between the trimmed V and J ends, which lost 3 bases and 4 bases, there was a span of 13 bases. Germline V gene data show CDR1 as MDHEN and CDR2 as SYDVKM. CDR3 region: CASSLRQELYNEQFF. The CDR3 DNA reads TGTGCCAGCAGTTTGAGGCAAGAGCTGTACAATGAGCAGTTCTTC.

The chain is built from TRBV5-1 and TRBJ1-1; possibly TRBD1 for D (6 bases). CDR3 length equals 14 residues. V was trimmed by 0 bases and J by 7 bases, leaving 13 bases between them. CDR1 and CDR2 from the germline V gene are SGHRS and YFSETQ. The CDR3 DNA reads TGCGCCAGCAGCTTGGCAACAGGGAGTGATGAAGCTTTCTTT. It translates to CASSLATGSDEAFF.

This sequence joins TRBV6-1 and TRBJ1-4; D gene uncertain. The V and J ends lost 3 bases and 13 bases respectively, with 9 bases between them. Germline CDR1 reads MNHNS; CDR2 reads SASEGT. This CDR3 spans 11 amino acids. The CDR3 DNA sequence: TGTGCCAGCAGTGATATAGCAAGACTGTTTTTT. Amino acids: CASSDIARLFF.

The chain carries TRBV30 and TRBJ2-2; no clear D. This CDR3 contains 13 residues. V lost 4 bases, J lost 0 bases, and 6 bases lay in between. Germline V gene data show CDR1 as GTSNPN and CDR2 as SVGIG (reference sequence). The CDR3 nucleotides read TGTGCCTGGACTGTTACGAACACCGGGGAGCTGTTTTTT. Protein: CAWTVTNTGELFF.

CDR3 coding DNA: TGTGCCAGCAGCTTAGACGGGACTAACCAAGAGACCCAGTACTTC. The encoded protein is CASSLDGTNQETQYF. This chain joins TRBV7-2 and TRBJ2-5; 7 nucleotides align to TRBD2. The CDR3 is 15 residues long. Germline-derived CDR1 and CDR2 are SGHTA and FQGNSA. Losses at the gene ends were 1 base for V and 0 bases for J; bases not matched to a gene: 2.

The rearrangement uses TRBV7-8 and TRBJ1-3, with 9 bases lining up with TRBD1. The length of the CDR3 is 15 residues. CDR1 and CDR2 (germline): SGHVS, FQNEAQ. Unmatched junction bases numbered 7, after V lost 5 bases and J lost 5 bases. The CDR3 sequence: CASSREQGARNTIYF. The CDR3 nucleotides are TGTGCCAGCAGCCGAGAACAGGGGGCCCGAAACACCATATATTTT.

This clone has only one observation. The rearrangement joins TRBV7-8 to TRBJ1-1; D remains unclear. Germline CDR1 reads SGHVS; CDR2 reads FQNEAQ. V gave up 5 bases and J gave up 1 base, with 17 bases separating them. This CDR3 has 16 residues. CDR3 region: CASSPKEGRTNTEAFF. In DNA, the CDR3 is TGTGCCAGCAGCCCCAAGGAGGGCCGAACGAACACTGAAGCTTTCTTT.

The V call is TRBV5-3, the J call TRBJ1-2; D is undetermined. TRBV5-3 is recorded as an ORF, its role being uncertain. Trimming removed 4 bases from V and 5 bases from J, with 9 bases in between. The length of the CDR3 is 12 residues. CDR3 residues: CARSPPHYGYTF. CDR3 coding DNA: TGTGCCAGAAGCCCACCACATTATGGCTACACCTTC.